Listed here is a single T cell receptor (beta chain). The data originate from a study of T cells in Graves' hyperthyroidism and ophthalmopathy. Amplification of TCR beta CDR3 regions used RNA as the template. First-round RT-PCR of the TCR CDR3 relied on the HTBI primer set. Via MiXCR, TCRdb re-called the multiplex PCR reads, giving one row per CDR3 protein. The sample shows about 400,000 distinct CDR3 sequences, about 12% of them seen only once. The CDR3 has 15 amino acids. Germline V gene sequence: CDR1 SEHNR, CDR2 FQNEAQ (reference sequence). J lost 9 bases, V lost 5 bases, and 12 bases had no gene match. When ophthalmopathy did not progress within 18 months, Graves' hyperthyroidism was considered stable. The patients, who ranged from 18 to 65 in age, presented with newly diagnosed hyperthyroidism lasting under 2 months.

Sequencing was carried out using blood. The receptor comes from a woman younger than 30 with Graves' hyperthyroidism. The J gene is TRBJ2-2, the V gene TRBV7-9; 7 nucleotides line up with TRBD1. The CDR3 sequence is CASSEADRALWELFF. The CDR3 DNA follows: TGTGCCAGCAGCGAAGCAGACAGGGCCCTGTGGGAGCTGTTTTTT.